Each of the 11 T cell receptor beta chains below was sequenced from the same sample in a study of T-cell reconstitution after alpha-beta-depleted transplantation in children (dated by TCRdb to between 2015 and 2016). Libraries were constructed by PCR. Sequencer: Illumina HiSeq 2500. Molecular barcoding was employed in the preparation of TCR libraries, with unique molecular identifiers being used to normalize TCRbeta repertoire quantification. Starting from the raw public reads, TCRdb applied fastp trimming at Q25, assembled clones with MiXCR and retained in-frame beta chains. Every CDR3 protein is listed once, alongside the most common genes and DNA of its rows. The sample contains a few hundred thousand distinct CDR3 sequences, around 46% of them found a single time. The ten biggest clones cover 25% to 30% of the sample. Taken with the paper, the label for treatment or condition translates to: allogeneic hematopoietic cell transplantation with graft depleted of TCRalphabeta T cells and CD19 B cells.

The specimen was PBMCs, collected before TCRalphabeta/CD19-depleted stem cell transplant. The receptors stem from a girl aged 2 to 10 with aplastic anemia, due to receive a stem cell transplant.

This sequence joins TRBV20-1 and TRBJ2-2, with a possible D match to TRBD1 (5 bases). The V end lost 3 bases, the J end lost 0 bases, and 11 bases lay between the germline ends. The CDR3 extends over 15 amino acids. CDR1 is DFQATT and CDR2 is SNEGSKA in the germline V gene (reference sequence). CDR3 coding DNA: TGCAGTGCTAGGCGGACAAGTCCGAACACCGGGGAGCTGTTTTTT. Translated, it gives CSARRTSPNTGELFF.

The chain recombines TRBV7-3 with TRBJ1-1; no definite D call. The ends were cut back, 5 bases at V and 3 bases at J, with 10 bases in the middle. CDR3 length: 13 amino acids. Germline V gives CDR1 SGHTA, CDR2 FQGTGA. CDR3 DNA: TGTGCCAGCAGCGTCGCGGGGTACACTGAAGCTTTCTTT. The encoded protein is CASSVAGYTEAFF. The full variable domain, its missing parts supplied by reference TRBV7-3 and TRBJ1-1, is GAGVSQTPSNKVTEKGKYVELRCDPISGHTALYWYRQSLGQGPEFLIYFQGTGAADDSGLPNDRFFAVRPEGSVSTLKIQRTERGDSAVYLCASSVAGYTEAFFGQGTRLTVV.

The CDR3 sequence is CASSQGPAGVGDTGELFF. The CDR3 coding sequence is TGTGCCAGCAGCCAAGGGCCAGCGGGAGTCGGGGACACCGGGGAGCTGTTTTTT. This rearrangement joins TRBV3-1 to TRBJ2-2, with 8 bases lining up with TRBD2. CDR3 length: 18 amino acids. Trimming removed 1 base from V and 3 bases from J; junction bases left unmatched: 10. Germline CDR1 and CDR2: LGHDT and YNNKEL (reference sequence).

This chain links TRBV5-1 with TRBJ2-2; D not resolved. Germline V gene sequence: CDR1 SGHRS, CDR2 YFSETQ. This CDR3 region has 16 residues. Between the trimmed V and J ends, which lost 0 bases and 0 bases, there was a span of 9 bases. CDR3 nucleotides: TGCGCCAGCAGCTTGGTGATGGGCCCGAACACCGGGGAGCTGTTTTTT. Protein product: CASSLVMGPNTGELFF.

Regarding this clonotype: This could be a read error, since a much larger clone is one nucleotide away. The V call is TRBV3-1, the J call TRBJ2-7; D is unclear. V gave up 5 bases and J gave up 5 bases, with 16 bases separating them. The length of the CDR3 is 14 residues. CDR1 is LGHDT, CDR2 YNNKEL, per germline (reference sequence). CDR3 in amino acids: CASSLKICKDEQYF. CDR3 bases: TGTGCCAGCAGCTTAAAGATATGTAAGGACGAGCAGTACTTC.

There are many counts of this clonotype. The gene calls are TRBV29-1 and TRBJ2-2; TRBD2 aligns across 11 bases. The germline CDR1 and CDR2 sequences are SQVTM and ANQGSEA. This CDR3 contains 17 residues. J lost 3 bases, V lost 4 bases, and 10 bases had no gene match. Here the CDR3 reads CSVGGVAGGKDTGELFF. The CDR3 bases are TGCAGCGTTGGAGGGGTAGCGGGAGGGAAGGACACCGGGGAGCTGTTTTTT.

The V call is TRBV18, the J call TRBJ2-7; D uncertain. The germline CDR1 and CDR2 sequences are KGHSH and LQKENI. V was shortened by 3 bases and J by 4 bases, with 22 bases between the two germline ends. This CDR3 region has 17 residues. The CDR3 reads CASSPSSSRVRGYEQYF. Written as DNA, the CDR3 is TGTGCCAGCTCACCGTCTTCGTCTAGGGTGCGTGGATACGAGCAGTACTTC.

The chain couples TRBV5-1 to TRBJ2-3, with 10 nucleotides matching TRBD2. This CDR3 spans 16 amino acids. J lost 1 base, V lost 2 bases, and 4 bases had no gene match. In germline, CDR1 is SGHRS, CDR2 YFSETQ. CDR3 nucleotides: TGCGCCAGCAGCTTACCCGGGACTAGCGGCACAGATACGCAGTATTTT. Its translation is CASSLPGTSGTDTQYF.

The chain is built from TRBV20-1 and TRBJ2-7; D is uncertain. The CDR3 loop spans 12 amino acids. Trimming pared 4 bases from V and 5 bases from J, leaving 12 bases between. Germline CDR1 is DFQATT and CDR2 is SNEGSKA (reference sequence). The chain's CDR3 is CSAKALRNEQYF. CDR3 sequence (DNA): TGCAGTGCTAAGGCACTCCGGAACGAGCAGTACTTC.

This clonotype was picked up one time. The chain combines TRBV7-2 with TRBJ2-7; weak D call: TRBD1 (5 bases). The CDR3 contains 15 residues. Per germline, CDR1 SGHTA and CDR2 FQGNSA. Trimming took off 5 bases at V and 4 bases at J, with 18 bases between the two ends. The CDR3 sequence: CASSPTGSSTYEQYF. CDR3 nucleotide sequence: TGTGCCAGCAGCCCTACAGGAAGCTCTACGTACGAGCAGTACTTC.

The rearrangement joins TRBV7-3 to TRBJ2-7; TRBD2 is a possible D gene (6 bases). The CDR3 spans 15 residues. V lost 3 bases and J 2 bases, leaving 14 bases between the germline ends. Germline CDR1 and CDR2: SGHTA and FQGTGA. CDR3 sequence (DNA): TGTGCCAGCAGCTTTCAAGGACTATCCACCTACGAGCAGTACTTC. This sequence encodes CASSFQGLSTYEQYF.